Below are 30 T cell receptor beta chains sequenced from a single sample in a study of cytomegalovirus exposure and HLA in healthy donors. The PCR used 60 Vbeta and 13 Jbeta primers. TCRdb keeps only in-frame clones here, not all; method: immunoSEQ multiplex PCR. The sample has approximately 130,000 clones, approximately 80% seen once. Sequencing was performed on PBMCs. The receptors originated from a girl aged 2-10 years in good health and CMV-seronegative.

J is TRBJ1-2 and V is TRBV11-2, with a weak D call TRBD1 (5 bases). The CDR3 has 13 amino acids. The germline gives CDR1 SGHAT, CDR2 FQNNGV. V was shortened by 5 bases and J by 7 bases, with 14 bases between the two germline ends. The CDR3 DNA reads as TGTGCCAGCAGCCCCCCCGGGGGAAGTGGCTACACCTTC. Residues: CASSPPGGSGYTF.

This clone was seen a single time. The chain uses TRBV4-1 and TRBJ2-1, with TRBD2 matching over 7 bases. V trimming: 0 bases; J trimming: 5 bases; junction bases outside the gene matches: 13. The CDR3 is 18 amino acids. The germline V gene encodes CDR1 MGHRA and CDR2 YSYEKL. The CDR3, as DNA: TGCGCCAGCAGCCAAGACGTTACTAGCGCGACCGCCCACAATGAGCAGTTCTTC. Residues: CASSQDVTSATAHNEQFF.

This sequence joins TRBV19 and TRBJ1-5; D ambiguous. Trimming left V 5 bases short and J 0 bases short, with 20 bases between. The CDR3 spans 18 residues. Germline CDR1 is LNHDA and CDR2 is SQIVND (reference sequence). CDR3 sequence reads: CASSSTGLRAYSNQPQHF. The CDR3 DNA reads TGTGCCAGTAGTTCGACGGGGTTAAGGGCCTATAGCAATCAGCCCCAGCATTTT.

The rearrangement links TRBV7-9 to TRBJ2-1, with D tentatively TRBD2 (5 bases). The CDR3 has 11 amino acids. The V end was cut by 5 bases, the J end by 10 bases, with 9 bases between. Germline-derived CDR1 and CDR2 are SEHNR and FQNEAQ (reference sequence). The CDR3, as DNA: TGTGCCAGCAGCATGGACTGGGAGCAGTTCTTC. Its translation: CASSMDWEQFF.

This clone has more than one count but fewer than ten. The genes are TRBV12-5 and TRBJ1-1, with TRBD1 as a possible D gene (5 bases). This CDR3 has 13 residues. Trimming left V 1 base short and J 3 bases short, with 6 bases between. Germline loops: CDR1 LGHNT, CDR2 FRNRAP. The CDR3 protein is CASGLEGHTEAFF. CDR3 bases: TGTGCTAGTGGTTTGGAGGGGCACACTGAAGCTTTCTTT.

V is TRBV4-2 and J is TRBJ2-1; maybe TRBD2 (7 bases). The CDR3 spans 17 residues. V was clipped by 0 bases and J by 0 bases, with 12 bases between them. Germline CDR1 reads LGHNA; CDR2 reads YNFKEQ. Here the CDR3 DNA reads TGTGCCAGCAGCCAAGATCGCGGGGGCCCCTCCTACAATGAGCAGTTCTTC. Its protein product is CASSQDRGGPSYNEQFF.

CDR3 sequence: CASSYGLVAGNNEQYF. Written as DNA, the CDR3 is TGTGCCAGCAGTTACGGACTCGTGGCAGGAAACAACGAGCAGTACTTC. This sequence joins TRBV6-6 and TRBJ2-7; tentatively, D is TRBD2 (5 bases). Trimming shortened V by 2 bases and J by 5 bases, and 19 bases separated the two germline ends. The CDR3 is 16 residues long. Germline-derived CDR1 and CDR2 are MNHNY and SVGAGI (reference sequence).

This chain links TRBV7-2 with TRBJ2-2; 9 bases are shared with TRBD1. CDR1 is SGHTA, CDR2 FQGNSA, per germline. CDR3 length: 15 amino acids. The junction had 4 bases not matched to a gene; V was cut back by 4 bases and J by 4 bases. CDR3 residues: CASSYRDRATGELFF. The DNA for the CDR3 is TGTGCCAGCAGCTACCGGGACAGGGCCACCGGGGAGCTGTTTTTT.

The genes are TRBV6-6 and TRBJ1-2; a possible D gene is TRBD1 (5 bases). From germline, CDR1 is MNHNY and CDR2 SVGAGI (reference sequence). This CDR3 is built from 12 residues. The germline V and J ends were trimmed by 7 bases and 2 bases, with 8 bases remaining between them. CDR3 loop: CASMGGNYGYTF. The CDR3 DNA sequence: TGTGCCAGCATGGGGGGGAACTATGGCTACACCTTC.

DNA for the CDR3: TGTGCCAGTAGTAGGACAGGGGGCTCGGATGGCTACACCTTC. Protein: CASSRTGGSDGYTF. The V call is TRBV19, the J call TRBJ1-2; 11 nucleotides align to TRBD1. Per the germline V gene, CDR1 is LNHDA and CDR2 is SQIVND (reference sequence). V lost 4 bases and J lost 6; bases outside the gene matches: 4. This CDR3 has 14 amino acids.

The chain joins TRBV27 to TRBJ2-6; 8 bases are shared with TRBD1. CDR1 is MNHEY and CDR2 is SMNVEV in the germline V gene (reference sequence). This CDR3 comprises 17 residues. With V trimmed by 11 bases and J by 4 bases, 16 bases remained unmatched. CDR3 residues: CAAGPPGGAKGANVLTF. The CDR3 DNA follows: TGTGCCGCAGGCCCGCCAGGGGGCGCGAAAGGGGCCAACGTCCTGACTTTC.

This clone was counted a few times. This sequence joins TRBV7-2 and TRBJ1-2; D is unclear. The V gene lost 3 bases and the J gene lost 5 bases, with 13 bases spanning the gap. CDR3 length: 14 residues. The germline V gene encodes CDR1 SGHTA and CDR2 FQGNSA. For the CDR3, the DNA is TGTGCCAGCAGCTTTCCTGGGCTTCAGTATGGCTACACCTTC. Protein product: CASSFPGLQYGYTF.

J is TRBJ1-1 and V is TRBV11-1, with D uncertain. The CDR3 runs to 13 residues. CDR1 is SGHAT, CDR2 FQDESV, per germline (reference sequence). Trimming pared 3 bases from V and 0 bases from J, leaving 5 bases between. CDR3 nucleotide sequence: TGTGCCAGCAGCTTCGCGGTGAACACTGAAGCTTTCTTT. This codes for CASSFAVNTEAFF.

V is TRBV7-9 and J is TRBJ1-1; D call uncertain. Germline CDR1 is SEHNR and CDR2 is FQNEAQ (reference sequence). The germline V and J ends were trimmed by 5 bases and 7 bases, with 11 bases remaining between them. The CDR3 has 12 amino acids. The CDR3 protein is CASSKIRYEAFF. The CDR3 DNA is TGTGCCAGCAGCAAAATCAGATATGAAGCTTTCTTT. Filled out from reference TRBV7-9 and TRBJ1-1, the complete variable domain reads DTGVSQNPRHKITKRGQNVTFRCDPISEHNRLYWYRQTLGQGPEFLTYFQNEAQLEKSRLLSDRFSAERPKGSFSTLEIQRTEQGDSAMYLCASSKIRYEAFFGQGTRLTVV.

The chain couples TRBV10-3 to TRBJ2-2, with 11 positions matching TRBD1. Per the germline V gene, CDR1 is ENHRY and CDR2 is SYGVKD. V was pared by 2 bases and J by 0 bases, with 5 bases of the junction left unmatched. The CDR3 sequence is 18 residues long. The CDR3 protein is CAISEGDRGVTNTGELFF. CDR3 DNA: TGTGCCATCAGTGAGGGGGACAGGGGGGTTACGAACACCGGGGAGCTGTTTTTT.

This clone was found a few times. J is TRBJ1-1 and V is TRBV18, with no clear D. The ends were cut back, 2 bases at V and 3 bases at J, with 16 bases in the middle. From germline, CDR1 is KGHSH and CDR2 LQKENI. The CDR3 contains 16 residues. This chain's CDR3 is CASSPRIAGSDTEAFF. The CDR3 region has the DNA TGTGCCAGCTCACCAAGAATTGCAGGATCCGACACTGAAGCTTTCTTT.

The J gene is TRBJ1-3, the V gene TRBV5-4; D possibly corresponds to TRBD1 (6 bases). Germline assignment: CDR1 SGHNT and CDR2 YYREEE (reference sequence). V lost 5 bases and J 0 bases, leaving 12 bases between the germline ends. The CDR3 loop spans 15 amino acids. CDR3 in DNA: TGTGCCAGCAGGAGAGACAGGAACTCTGGAAACACCATATATTTT. Its protein product is CASRRDRNSGNTIYF. Complete variable domain (other parts from reference TRBV5-4 and TRBJ1-3): ETGVTQSPTHLIKTRGQQVTLRCSSQSGHNTVSWYQQALGQGPQFIFQYYREEENGRGNFPPRFSGLQFPNYSSELNVNALELDDSALYLCASRRDRNSGNTIYFGEGSWLTVV.

In DNA, the CDR3 is TGTGCCAGCAGTGTTCGGGTCGGGGGGGGCTACACCTTC. Its translation: CASSVRVGGGYTF. The chain is built from TRBV25-1 and TRBJ1-2; TRBD1 is a possible D gene (5 bases). The germline V gene encodes CDR1 MGHDK and CDR2 SYGVNS. Trimming stripped 4 bases from V and 8 bases from J, with 14 bases between. This CDR3 is 13 amino acids long.

V and J are TRBV27 and TRBJ1-5; D unclear. Trimming stripped 3 bases from V and 9 bases from J, with 9 bases between. Germline-derived CDR1 and CDR2 are MNHEY and SMNVEV (reference sequence). The CDR3 length is 12 residues. CDR3 in DNA: TGTGCCAGCAGTTTCGGTTCTGGGCCCCAGCATTTT. Translating it yields CASSFGSGPQHF.

This clone was recorded once. This chain connects TRBV21-1 to TRBJ1-1; the table's TRBD1 call for D was not verified on the DNA. TRBV21-1 is a listed pseudogene. This CDR3 comprises 16 residues. CDR3 sequence reads: CASSRWRTGEVLQAFF. The CDR3 bases are TGTGCCAGCAGTCGGTGGAGGACAGGGGAGGTTTTGCAGGCTTTCTTT.

V is TRBV5-1 and J is TRBJ2-3; TRBD1 aligns across 7 bases. The CDR3 has 14 residues. J gave up 1 base and V 4 bases, and 3 bases lay outside the gene matches. The germline V gene has CDR1 SGHRS and CDR2 YFSETQ. CDR3 bases: TGCGCCAGCAGCCGGACAGGAGGCACAGATACGCAGTATTTT. It encodes CASSRTGGTDTQYF.

The chain employs TRBV5-6 and TRBJ2-7; perhaps TRBD1 as D (5 bases). Germline V lookup: CDR1 SGHDT, CDR2 YYEEEE. CDR3 length: 15 residues. V was pared by 0 bases and J by 7 bases, with 17 bases between. CDR3: CASSLAGPNPLEQYF. CDR3 DNA sequence: TGTGCCAGCAGCTTGGCAGGGCCCAACCCCTTAGAGCAGTACTTC.

The V call is TRBV6-5, the J call TRBJ1-5; weak D call: TRBD1 (5 bases). V gave up 2 bases and J gave up 8 bases, with 10 bases separating them. Germline CDR1 MNHEY, CDR2 SVGAGI. There are 13 residues in the CDR3. The CDR3, as DNA: TGTGCCAGCAGTTACAGGGGTAGGGAGCCCCAGCATTTT. It specifies CASSYRGREPQHF.

The chain has TRBV18 and TRBJ2-5; a possible D gene is TRBD1 (6 bases). V gave up 3 bases and J gave up 5 bases, with 16 bases separating them. There are 15 residues in the CDR3. Per germline, CDR1 KGHSH and CDR2 LQKENI. This CDR3 is CASSPSSGARETQYF. For the CDR3, the DNA is TGTGCCAGCTCACCCTCATCAGGGGCCCGGGAGACCCAGTACTTC. The variable domain in full, with the rest retrieved from reference TRBV18 and TRBJ2-5, is NAGVMQNPRHLVRRRGQEARLRCSPMKGHSHVYWYRQLPEEGLKFMVYLQKENIIDESGMPKERFSAEFPKEGPSILRIQQVVRGDSAAYFCASSPSSGARETQYFGPGTRLLVL.

V is TRBV7-3 and J is TRBJ2-5, with no clear D. The V and J ends lost 2 bases and 1 base respectively, with 8 bases between them. The germline CDR1 and CDR2 sequences are SGHTA and FQGTGA. This CDR3 has 14 amino acids. CDR3 bases: TGTGCCAGCAGCTTATCAAACAGCCAAGAGACCCAGTACTTC. Translating gives CASSLSNSQETQYF.

The chain recombines TRBV4-3 with TRBJ2-4; perhaps TRBD1 as D (7 bases). The CDR3 consists of 17 residues. Germline V lookup: CDR1 LGHNA, CDR2 YSLEER. V was cut by 0 bases and J by 1 base, with 13 bases left in between. CDR3 amino acids: CASSQDVEGAAKNIQYF. The CDR3, as DNA: TGCGCCAGCAGCCAAGATGTGGAGGGGGCGGCCAAAAACATTCAGTACTTC.

This clone has only one observation. V is TRBV27 and J is TRBJ1-4, with D maybe TRBD1 (5 bases). The ends were cut back, 5 bases at V and 5 bases at J, with 12 bases in the middle. The CDR3 contains 14 residues. Germline V gene lookup returns CDR1 MNHEY and CDR2 SMNVEV (reference sequence). DNA of the CDR3: TGTGCCAGCAGTCGGGGGGTCGTGAATGAAAAACTGTTTTTT. Translated: CASSRGVVNEKLFF.

The V and J genes are TRBV27 and TRBJ2-7; tentatively, D is TRBD1 (6 bases). Looked up from germline, CDR1 is MNHEY and CDR2 is SMNVEV (reference sequence). The V gene lost 4 bases and the J gene lost 3 bases, with 13 bases spanning the gap. The length of the CDR3 is 14 residues. The CDR3 loop is CASSSSTGNYEQYF. As DNA, the CDR3 is TGTGCCAGCAGTTCTTCAACAGGGAACTACGAGCAGTACTTC.

This clone came up once. The rearrangement links TRBV5-4 to TRBJ2-2, with 11 bases identical to TRBD2. The germline CDR1 and CDR2 sequences are SGHNT and YYREEE (reference sequence). CDR3 length: 17 residues. With 0 bases clipped from V and 5 bases from J, the junction kept 6 bases outside the gene matches. CDR3 sequence reads: CASSLGITSGSTGELFF. The CDR3 DNA is TGTGCCAGCAGCTTGGGGATTACTAGCGGGAGTACCGGGGAGCTGTTTTTT.

The chain recombines TRBV28 with TRBJ2-7; D remains unclear. Germline V gene data show CDR1 as MDHEN and CDR2 as SYDVKM. The length of the CDR3 is 13 residues. The V and J ends lost 6 bases and 0 bases respectively, with 9 bases between them. The CDR3 coding sequence is TGTGCCAGCAGCGACATAAGCTCCTACGAGCAGTACTTC. Its translation is CASSDISSYEQYF.